This passage covers 27 T cell receptor beta chains from one sample sequenced in a study of blood T cell repertoires in COVID-19. Repertoires were generated with immunoSEQ multiplex PCR, while TCRdb's copy carries only in-frame clones and drops some. The data hold 150,000 to 200,000 clones, with roughly 80% observed a single time. Sequencing used peripheral blood. These receptor sequences come from a man aged 65-85 years with acute or convalescent COVID-19.

The chain uses TRBV3-1 (or the pseudogene TRBV3-2) and TRBJ1-2; D uncertain. The CDR3 loop spans 12 amino acids. Germline CDR1 is LGHDT and CDR2 is YNNKEL (reference sequence). V shed 4 bases and J shed 7 bases, with 10 bases lying between them. Here the CDR3 reads CASSLSDGGYTF. As DNA, the CDR3 is TGTGCCAGCAGCCTTTCAGATGGTGGCTACACCTTC.

The chain joins TRBV15 to TRBJ2-5; D might be TRBD2 (5 bases). CDR3 length: 13 amino acids. In germline, CDR1 is LNHNV, CDR2 YYDKDF (reference sequence). The V end lost 1 base, the J end lost 4 bases, and 7 bases lay between the germline ends. The CDR3: CATSRGRRETQYF. Here the CDR3 DNA reads TGTGCCACCAGCAGAGGGAGGAGAGAGACCCAGTACTTC.

The genes are TRBV27 and TRBJ2-3, with 12 bases lining up with TRBD2. Germline values: CDR1 MNHEY, CDR2 SMNVEV (reference sequence). There are 16 residues in the CDR3. V lost 5 bases, J lost 5 bases, and 8 bases stayed unmatched. Here the CDR3 DNA reads TGTGCCAGCAGTCGAAGACTAGCGGGAGTAGGAGATACGCAGTATTTT. It yields the protein CASSRRLAGVGDTQYF.

This rearrangement joins TRBV4-2 to TRBJ1-2; 8 bases line up with TRBD1. This CDR3 is 16 amino acids long. V shed 8 bases, J shed 3 bases, and the junction held 14 bases outside the gene matches. Germline CDR1 reads LGHNA; CDR2 reads YNFKEQ. CDR3: CASGLTGAFDDYGYTF. CDR3 in DNA: TGTGCCAGCGGGTTGACAGGGGCCTTCGACGACTATGGCTACACCTTC.

This clone appeared a single time. The chain couples TRBV4-1 to TRBJ2-3; D perhaps matches TRBD2 (6 bases). Between the trimmed V and J ends, which lost 0 bases and 5 bases, there was a span of 9 bases. Germline assignment: CDR1 MGHRA and CDR2 YSYEKL. The CDR3 totals 14 residues. The CDR3 here is CASSQEGGQDTQYF. DNA for the CDR3: TGCGCCAGCAGCCAAGAGGGAGGTCAAGATACGCAGTATTTT.

This clone was seen a few times. The chain employs TRBV25-1 and TRBJ2-1, with D possibly matching TRBD2 (6 bases). The CDR3 consists of 14 residues. Per germline, CDR1 MGHDK and CDR2 SYGVNS. V shed 5 bases and J shed 4 bases, with 12 bases lying between them. The CDR3 loop reads CASSRLGSYNEQFF. DNA for the CDR3: TGTGCCAGCAGTAGACTAGGGTCGTACAATGAGCAGTTCTTC.

The table lists this clone with a count of one. The genes are TRBV19 and TRBJ2-5, with 11 bases that match TRBD1. The trim removed 5 bases at V and 5 bases at J, leaving 10 bases unmatched. The CDR3 has 16 residues. Germline V gene lookup returns CDR1 LNHDA and CDR2 SQIVND (reference sequence). The CDR3 bases are TGTGCCAGTAGTCTCGCCTGGACAGGGGGCGAGGAGACCCAGTACTTC. This gives the protein CASSLAWTGGEETQYF. Full variable domain (outside the CDR3, taken from reference TRBV19 and TRBJ2-5): DGGITQSPKYLFRKEGQNVTLSCEQNLNHDAMYWYRQDPGQGLRLIYYSQIVNDFQKGDIAEGYSVSREKKESFPLTVTSAQKNPTAFYLCASSLAWTGGEETQYFGPGTRLLVL.

This clone occurred a few times. The chain joins TRBV12-3 or TRBV12-4 to TRBJ2-7; D is possibly TRBD2 (5 bases). Trimming cost V 3 bases and J 4 bases, with 7 bases left between them. The CDR3 is 12 residues long. Here the CDR3 reads CASSLSGYEQYF. The CDR3 coding sequence is TGTGCCAGCAGTTTGTCGGGGTACGAGCAGTACTTC.

The chain combines TRBV6-1 with TRBJ1-2, with D unresolved. The germline CDR1 and CDR2 sequences are MNHNS and SASEGT. Trimming stripped 2 bases from V and 0 bases from J, with 10 bases between. The CDR3 is made up of 15 amino acids. CDR3 sequence: CASSEIPGANYGYTF. The CDR3 DNA follows: TGTGCCAGCAGTGAAATTCCCGGGGCTAACTATGGCTACACCTTC.

The rearrangement joins TRBV27 to TRBJ2-7; D possibly corresponds to TRBD2 (7 bases). Germline CDR1 is MNHEY and CDR2 is SMNVEV (reference sequence). This CDR3 region has 14 residues. V lost 0 bases and J lost 2, with 8 bases in between. In DNA form, the CDR3 reads TGTGCCAGCAGTTTATCGGGGGGGCCCTACGAGCAGTACTTC. Its translation: CASSLSGGPYEQYF.

The chain combines TRBV4-2 with TRBJ1-3; a weak D match, TRBD1 (6 bases). This CDR3 contains 15 residues. The V gene's germline CDR1 is LGHNA and CDR2 YNFKEQ. V lost 5 bases and J lost 1, with 12 bases in between. This chain's CDR3 is CASSSTGLSGNTIYF. The CDR3 DNA follows: TGTGCCAGCAGCAGCACAGGGCTATCTGGAAACACCATATATTTT.

The chain links TRBV19 to TRBJ1-2, with 9 bases aligning to TRBD1. The CDR3 totals 15 residues. Germline V gene sequence: CDR1 LNHDA, CDR2 SQIVND (reference sequence). V shed 4 bases, J shed 1 base, and the junction held 4 bases outside the gene matches. The CDR3 loop reads CASSKRGQGNYGYTF. The CDR3 DNA follows: TGTGCCAGTAGTAAGAGGGGACAGGGTAACTATGGCTACACCTTC.

CDR3 amino acids: CASSRGDGEQYF. DNA of the CDR3: TGTGCCAGCAGCCGGGGGGATGGCGAGCAGTACTTC. The gene calls are TRBV3-1 (or the pseudogene TRBV3-2) and TRBJ2-7; maybe TRBD2 (6 bases). CDR3 length: 12 residues. V was cut by 4 bases and J by 6 bases, with 10 bases left in between. From germline, CDR1 is LGHDT and CDR2 YNNKEL (reference sequence).

The chain joins TRBV2 to TRBJ2-5, with D possibly being TRBD2 (7 bases). The CDR3 has 13 residues. Germline V gene lookup returns CDR1 SNHLY and CDR2 FYNNEI. V lost 10 bases and J 2 bases, leaving 14 bases between the germline ends. The CDR3: CATQRGAQETQYF. CDR3 nucleotides: TGTGCCACCCAACGGGGGGCGCAAGAGACCCAGTACTTC.

The chain is built from TRBV11-2 and TRBJ2-2; TRBD1 agrees at 8 bases. Germline V gene lookup returns CDR1 SGHAT and CDR2 FQNNGV. This CDR3 region has 15 residues. The V segment lost 6 bases and the J segment 0 bases; nucleotides outside the gene matches: 3. The CDR3 DNA sequence: TGTGCCAGCAGTTTGGGACAGGCGAACACCGGGGAGCTGTTTTTT. Translated: CASSLGQANTGELFF.

This clone occurred a few times. This rearrangement joins TRBV7-2 to TRBJ1-5, with TRBD1 matching 11 bases. V shed 5 bases and J 3 bases; nucleotides not matched to a gene: 6. CDR3 size: 16 residues. Looked up from germline, CDR1 is SGHTA and CDR2 is FQGNSA. The chain's CDR3 is CASSPDRGRVNQPQHF. CDR3 DNA: TGTGCCAGCAGCCCGGACAGGGGGCGAGTCAATCAGCCCCAGCATTTT. The variable domain in full, completed from reference TRBV7-2 and TRBJ1-5, reads GAGVSQSPSNKVTEKGKDVELRCDPISGHTALYWYRQSLGQGLEFLIYFQGNSAPDKSGLPSDRFSAERTGGSVSTLTIQRTQQEDSAVYLCASSPDRGRVNQPQHFGDGTRLSIL.

This CDR3 is CASSQLGTDTYEQYF. CDR3 sequence (DNA): TGTGCCAGCTCACAACTAGGGACAGATACCTACGAGCAGTACTTC. The rearrangement links TRBV18 to TRBJ2-7; 7 bases fit TRBD1. This CDR3 has 15 amino acids. CDR1 KGHSH and CDR2 LQKENI come from the germline V gene. The J segment lost 2 bases and the V segment lost 4 bases, leaving 8 bases of the junction unmatched.

This clone was observed a handful of times. The chain links TRBV5-1 to TRBJ2-1, with 7 bases fitting TRBD2. V trimming: 5 bases; J trimming: 0 bases; junction bases outside the gene matches: 5. The CDR3 totals 15 residues. Germline lookup yields CDR1 SGHRS and CDR2 YFSETQ. Here the CDR3 reads CASRMGGSSYNEQFF. The CDR3 coding sequence is TGCGCCAGCAGGATGGGGGGGAGCTCCTACAATGAGCAGTTCTTC.

The CDR3 DNA sequence: TGTGCCAGCAGGCCCGGACAGGGGACTAACTATGGCTACACCTTC. Its translation is CASRPGQGTNYGYTF. The rearrangement joins TRBV6-5 to TRBJ1-2, with TRBD1 matching over 9 bases. CDR3 length: 15 amino acids. V was pared by 6 bases and J by 0 bases, with 5 bases of the junction left unmatched. Germline CDR1 reads MNHEY; CDR2 reads SVGAGI.

CDR3 coding DNA: TGCGCCAGCAGCCCTCGGACATACAACGAGCAGTACTTC. Its protein product is CASSPRTYNEQYF. The chain joins TRBV5-1 to TRBJ2-7; tentative D call: TRBD1 (5 bases). This CDR3 contains 13 residues. Trimming pared 4 bases from V and 5 bases from J, leaving 13 bases between. CDR1 is SGHRS, CDR2 YFSETQ, per germline.

The chain has TRBV12-5 and TRBJ2-2; D is perhaps TRBD1 (6 bases). V lost 6 bases and J lost 7, with 21 bases in between. The CDR3 runs 16 residues. Looked up from germline, CDR1 is LGHNT and CDR2 is FRNRAP. The CDR3 here is CASGNLRGEVGGELFF. In DNA form, the CDR3 reads TGTGCTAGTGGCAACCTCAGGGGAGAAGTGGGCGGGGAGCTGTTTTTT.

The rearrangement joins TRBV29-1 to TRBJ1-1; the D gene is possibly TRBD1 (5 bases). Deletions cut 3 bases from V and 0 bases from J, with 11 bases between. The CDR3 is 14 residues long. The germline CDR1 and CDR2 sequences are SQVTM and ANQGSEA. CDR3 region: CSVDGAGMNTEAFF. Here the CDR3 DNA reads TGCAGCGTTGATGGGGCGGGAATGAACACTGAAGCTTTCTTT.

The chain is built from TRBV29-1 and TRBJ1-5; the match to TRBD1 covers 7 bases. CDR1 SQVTM and CDR2 ANQGSEA come from the germline V gene. The CDR3 extends over 15 amino acids. The V and J ends lost 7 bases and 0 bases, in that order; junction bases with no gene match: 9. The CDR3 DNA follows: TGCAGCGCTGGGACCGGGACAGCTAGCAATCAGCCCCAGCATTTT. Translation: CSAGTGTASNQPQHF.

This clone is a singleton in its sample. The chain's CDR3 is CASSLGLAGAAETQYF. For the CDR3, the DNA is TGTGCCAGCAGCTTAGGACTAGCGGGAGCGGCAGAGACCCAGTACTTC. This sequence joins TRBV11-2 and TRBJ2-5; 12 positions match TRBD2. The V gene's germline CDR1 is SGHAT and CDR2 FQNNGV. The CDR3 spans 16 residues. The ends lost 1 base at V and 4 bases at J; junction bases unmatched: 4.

This clone was seen once. The chain recombines TRBV3-1 (or the pseudogene TRBV3-2) with TRBJ2-7; 9 nucleotides align to TRBD1. The V and J ends lost 9 bases and 5 bases, in that order; junction bases with no gene match: 11. Germline V gene lookup returns CDR1 LGHDT and CDR2 YNNKEL (reference sequence). This CDR3 spans 14 amino acids. CDR3 region: CASSGTGLSNEQYF. The CDR3 DNA reads TGTGCCAGTTCCGGGACAGGGCTGTCCAACGAGCAGTACTTC.

The chain joins TRBV7-3 to TRBJ2-5; no firm D call. This CDR3 is built from 15 residues. Trimming took 2 bases from V and 2 from J, leaving 12 bases between them. Germline lookup yields CDR1 SGHTA and CDR2 FQGTGA. Here the CDR3 DNA reads TGTGCCAGCAGCTTAGGCTCCGGGTCTCAAGAGACCCAGTACTTC. Protein sequence: CASSLGSGSQETQYF.

The rearrangement links TRBV28 to TRBJ1-2; D not resolved. CDR1 MDHEN and CDR2 SYDVKM come from the germline V gene. The CDR3 is 11 amino acids. The V end was cut by 7 bases, the J end by 6 bases, with 9 bases between. This CDR3 is CASNSGDGYTF. CDR3 in DNA: TGTGCCAGCAATTCGGGTGATGGCTACACCTTC.